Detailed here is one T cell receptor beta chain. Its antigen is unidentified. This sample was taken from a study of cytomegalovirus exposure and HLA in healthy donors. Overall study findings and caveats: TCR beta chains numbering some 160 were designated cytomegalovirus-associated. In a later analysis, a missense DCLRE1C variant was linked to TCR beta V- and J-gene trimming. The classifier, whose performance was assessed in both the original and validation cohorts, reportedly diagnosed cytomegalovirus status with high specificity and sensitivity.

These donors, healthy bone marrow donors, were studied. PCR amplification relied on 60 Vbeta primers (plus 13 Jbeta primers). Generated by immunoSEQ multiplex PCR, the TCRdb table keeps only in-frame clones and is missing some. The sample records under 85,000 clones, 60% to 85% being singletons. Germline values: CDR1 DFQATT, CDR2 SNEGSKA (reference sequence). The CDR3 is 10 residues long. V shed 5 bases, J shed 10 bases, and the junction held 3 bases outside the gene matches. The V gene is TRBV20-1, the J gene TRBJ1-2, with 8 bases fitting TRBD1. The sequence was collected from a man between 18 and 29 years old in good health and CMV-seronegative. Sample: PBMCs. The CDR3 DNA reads TGCAGTGCTTCAGGGGGCCCCTACACCTTC. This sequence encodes CSASGGPYTF.